This passage covers 2 T cell receptor beta chains from one sample sequenced in a study of T cell responses to AZD1222 COVID-19 vaccine. The assay was immunoSEQ multiplex PCR, and TCRdb's table has in-frame clones only and misses some. The data show 95,000 to 110,000 clones, 87% seen once. This specimen consisted of peripheral blood, obtained 28 days after the second AZD1222 dose. All receptors derive from an adult who received the AZD1222 COVID-19 vaccine.

The rearrangement links TRBV12-3 or TRBV12-4 to TRBJ2-1; the D is unclear. The CDR3 runs to 13 residues. Trimming cost V 3 bases and J 1 base, with 4 bases left between them. In DNA form, the CDR3 reads TGTGCCAGCAGTTTTGTGTCCTACAATGAGCAGTTCTTC. It translates to CASSFVSYNEQFF.

The chain links TRBV3-1 (or the pseudogene TRBV3-2) to TRBJ2-3; no firm D call. Germline CDR1 LGHDT, CDR2 YNNKEL (reference sequence). Trimming stripped 0 bases from V and 4 bases from J, with 11 bases between. The CDR3 totals 15 residues. For the CDR3, the DNA is TGTGCCAGCAGCCAAGATGGAGCTACCGCAGATACGCAGTATTTT. Protein: CASSQDGATADTQYF.